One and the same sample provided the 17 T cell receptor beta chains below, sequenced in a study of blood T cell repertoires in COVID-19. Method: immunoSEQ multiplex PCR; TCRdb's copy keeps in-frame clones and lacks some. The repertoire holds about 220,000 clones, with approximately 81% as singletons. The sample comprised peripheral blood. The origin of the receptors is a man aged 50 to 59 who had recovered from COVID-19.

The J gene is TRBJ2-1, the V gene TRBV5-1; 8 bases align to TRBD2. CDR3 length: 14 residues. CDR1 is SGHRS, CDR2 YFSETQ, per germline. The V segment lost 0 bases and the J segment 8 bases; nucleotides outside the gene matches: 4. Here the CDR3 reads CASSLGTSPDEQFF. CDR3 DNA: TGCGCCAGCAGCTTGGGGACTAGCCCCGATGAGCAGTTCTTC.

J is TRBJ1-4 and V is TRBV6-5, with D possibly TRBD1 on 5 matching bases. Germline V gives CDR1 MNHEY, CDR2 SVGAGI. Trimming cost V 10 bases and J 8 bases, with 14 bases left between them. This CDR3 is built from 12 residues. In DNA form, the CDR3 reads TGTGCCACCCGACAGTCAGGGGAAAAACTGTTTTTT. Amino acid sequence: CATRQSGEKLFF.

The CDR3 sequence: CASSSASGDQETQYF. As DNA, the CDR3 is TGCGCCAGCAGCTCGGCCAGCGGAGACCAAGAGACCCAGTACTTC. The V call is TRBV5-1, the J call TRBJ2-5; possible D gene TRBD2, 5 bases. CDR1 is SGHRS and CDR2 is YFSETQ in the germline V gene. This CDR3 is built from 15 residues. V lost 3 bases to trimming and J lost 0 bases, with 12 bases between them.

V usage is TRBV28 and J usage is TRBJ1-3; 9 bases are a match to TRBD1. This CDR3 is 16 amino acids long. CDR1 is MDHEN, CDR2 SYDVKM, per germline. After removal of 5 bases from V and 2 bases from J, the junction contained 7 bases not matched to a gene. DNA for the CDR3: TGTGCCAGCAGTGTCTCGGGACAGGGAGCTGGAAACACCATATATTTT. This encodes CASSVSGQGAGNTIYF.

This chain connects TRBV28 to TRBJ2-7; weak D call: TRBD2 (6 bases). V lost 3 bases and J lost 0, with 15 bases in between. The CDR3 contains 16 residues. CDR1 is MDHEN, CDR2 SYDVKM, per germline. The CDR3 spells CASSFISGTRSYEQYF. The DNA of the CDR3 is TGTGCCAGCAGTTTTATTTCCGGGACTCGCTCCTACGAGCAGTACTTC. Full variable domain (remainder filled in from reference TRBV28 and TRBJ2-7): DVKVTQSSRYLVKRTGEKVFLECVQDMDHENMFWYRQDPGLGLRLIYFSYDVKMKEKGDIPEGYSVSREKKERFSLILESASTNQTSMYLCASSFISGTRSYEQYFGPGTRLTVT.

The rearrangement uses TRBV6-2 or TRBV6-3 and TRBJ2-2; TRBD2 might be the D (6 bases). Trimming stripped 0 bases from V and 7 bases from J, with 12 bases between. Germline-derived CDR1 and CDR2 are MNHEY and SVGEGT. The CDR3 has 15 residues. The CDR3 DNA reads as TGTGCCAGCAGTTACTCGGTCGGGAGTAACGGGGAGCTGTTTTTT. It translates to CASSYSVGSNGELFF.

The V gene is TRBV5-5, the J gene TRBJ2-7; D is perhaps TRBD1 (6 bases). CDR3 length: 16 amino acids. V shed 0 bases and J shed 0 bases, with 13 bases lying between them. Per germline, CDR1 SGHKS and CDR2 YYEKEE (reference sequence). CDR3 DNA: TGTGCCAGCAGCTTGGACCCGGACAGCTACTCCTACGAGCAGTACTTC. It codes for CASSLDPDSYSYEQYF. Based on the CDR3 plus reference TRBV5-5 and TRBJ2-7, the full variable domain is DAGVTQSPTHLIKTRGQQVTLRCSPISGHKSVSWYQQVLGQGPQFIFQYYEKEERGRGNFPDRFSARQFPNYSSELNVNALLLGDSALYLCASSLDPDSYSYEQYFGPGTRLTVT.

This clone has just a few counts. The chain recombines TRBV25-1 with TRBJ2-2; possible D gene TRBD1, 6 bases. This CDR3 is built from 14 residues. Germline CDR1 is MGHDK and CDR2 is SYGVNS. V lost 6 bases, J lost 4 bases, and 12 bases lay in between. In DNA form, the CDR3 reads TGTGCCAGCAGCAGAACAGGGTTCACCGGGGAGCTGTTTTTT. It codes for CASSRTGFTGELFF.

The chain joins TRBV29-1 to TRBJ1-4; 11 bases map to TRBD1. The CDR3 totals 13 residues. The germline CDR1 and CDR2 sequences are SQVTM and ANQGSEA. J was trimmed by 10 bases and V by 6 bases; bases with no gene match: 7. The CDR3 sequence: CSVTGTGGAKLFF. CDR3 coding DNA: TGCAGCGTCACCGGGACAGGGGGGGCAAAACTGTTTTTT. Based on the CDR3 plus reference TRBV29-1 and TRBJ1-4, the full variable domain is SAVISQKPSRDICQRGTSLTIQCQVDSQVTMMFWYRQQPGQSLTLIATANQGSEATYESGFVIDKFPISRPNLTFSTLTVSNMSPEDSSIYLCSVTGTGGAKLFFGSGTQLSVL.

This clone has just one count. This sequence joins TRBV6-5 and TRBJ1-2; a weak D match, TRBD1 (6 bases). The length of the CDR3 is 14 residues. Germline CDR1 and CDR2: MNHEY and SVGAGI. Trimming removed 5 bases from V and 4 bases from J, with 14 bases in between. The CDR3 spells CASSQQGSSYGYTF. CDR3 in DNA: TGTGCCAGCAGTCAACAGGGAAGCTCCTATGGCTACACCTTC.

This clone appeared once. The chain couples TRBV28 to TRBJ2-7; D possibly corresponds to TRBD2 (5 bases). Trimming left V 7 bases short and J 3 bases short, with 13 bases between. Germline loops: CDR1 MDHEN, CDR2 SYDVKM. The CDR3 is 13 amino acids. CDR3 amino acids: CASKEEAYYEQYF. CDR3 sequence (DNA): TGTGCCAGCAAAGAGGAGGCCTACTACGAGCAGTACTTC.

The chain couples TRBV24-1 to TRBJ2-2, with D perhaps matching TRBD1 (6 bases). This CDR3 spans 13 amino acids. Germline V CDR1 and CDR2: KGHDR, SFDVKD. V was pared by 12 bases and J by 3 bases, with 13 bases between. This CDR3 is CAVQGRYTGELFF. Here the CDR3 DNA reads TGTGCCGTACAGGGCCGGTACACCGGGGAGCTGTTTTTT.

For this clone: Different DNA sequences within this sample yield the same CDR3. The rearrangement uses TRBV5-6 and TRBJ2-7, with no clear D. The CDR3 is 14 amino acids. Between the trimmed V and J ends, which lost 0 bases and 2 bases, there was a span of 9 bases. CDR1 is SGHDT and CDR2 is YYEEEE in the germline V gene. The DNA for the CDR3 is TGTGCCAGCAGCTTGGGCCAGGATCCCTACGAGCAGTACTTC. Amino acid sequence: CASSLGQDPYEQYF.

Here the CDR3 DNA reads TGTGCCAGCAGCTTAGTAAGTCTAGCCGGGGCCTACGAGCAGTACTTC. It encodes CASSLVSLAGAYEQYF. This chain links TRBV7-2 with TRBJ2-7, with D tentatively TRBD2 (5 bases). Germline V CDR1 and CDR2: SGHTA, FQGNSA. V was cut by 1 base and J by 2 bases, with 15 bases left in between. This CDR3 spans 16 amino acids. The entire variable domain, with the rest obtained from reference TRBV7-2 and TRBJ2-7, is as follows: GAGVSQSPSNKVTEKGKDVELRCDPISGHTALYWYRQSLGQGLEFLIYFQGNSAPDKSGLPSDRFSAERTGGSVSTLTIQRTQQEDSAVYLCASSLVSLAGAYEQYFGPGTRLTVT.

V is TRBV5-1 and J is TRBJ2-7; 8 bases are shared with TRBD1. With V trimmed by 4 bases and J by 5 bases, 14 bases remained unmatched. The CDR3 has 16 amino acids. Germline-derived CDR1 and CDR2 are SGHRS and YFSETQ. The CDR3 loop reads CASSGTDRGFGDEQYF. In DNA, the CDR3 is TGCGCCAGCAGCGGAACCGACAGGGGTTTCGGGGACGAGCAGTACTTC. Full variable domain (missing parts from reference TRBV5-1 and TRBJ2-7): KAGVTQTPRYLIKTRGQQVTLSCSPISGHRSVSWYQQTPGQGLQFLFEYFSETQRNKGNFPGRFSGRQFSNSRSEMNVSTLELGDSALYLCASSGTDRGFGDEQYFGPGTRLTVT.

The CDR3 region is CASSQSGRGAPNYGYTF. In nucleotides, the CDR3 is TGCGCCAGCAGTCAATCAGGCAGGGGGGCCCCTAACTATGGCTACACCTTC. The V gene is TRBV23-1, the J gene TRBJ1-2; 7 positions agree with TRBD1. TRBV23-1 is designated an ORF whose function remains uncertain. The V gene end was trimmed by 0 bases and the J gene end by 0 bases; junction bases not matched to a gene: 7. The CDR3 extends over 17 amino acids.

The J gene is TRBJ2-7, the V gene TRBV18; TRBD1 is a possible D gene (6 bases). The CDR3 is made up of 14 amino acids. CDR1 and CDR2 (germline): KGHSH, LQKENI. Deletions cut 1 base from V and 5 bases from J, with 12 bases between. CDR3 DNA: TGTGCCAGCTCACCACTGCCCCAGGGGAACGAGCAGTACTTC. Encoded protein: CASSPLPQGNEQYF. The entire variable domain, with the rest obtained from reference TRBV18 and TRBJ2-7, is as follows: NAGVMQNPRHLVRRRGQEARLRCSPMKGHSHVYWYRQLPEEGLKFMVYLQKENIIDESGMPKERFSAEFPKEGPSILRIQQVVRGDSAAYFCASSPLPQGNEQYFGPGTRLTVT.